This T cell receptor beta chain came from a study of identical twins. Template switching introduced a universal primer site, and the cDNA bore unique molecular identifiers. TCRdb fed the 5' RACE reads into MiXCR, producing one record per CDR3 protein. Here the sample spans over 600,000 distinct CDR3 sequences, approximately 21% being singletons. This clonotype was recorded many times. All donors comprised healthy Caucasians. The trim removed 2 bases at V and 7 bases at J, leaving 4 bases unmatched. This CDR3 comprises 13 residues. These data also featured in a second study, about T cells expressing NK-cell markers. That source notes: Underlying the TCR beta repertoires were sorted CD3+CD56+NKG2C+, CD3+CD56+NKG2C- and CD3+CD56-NKG2C+ T cells.

This TCR was sampled from a woman between 18 and 30 years old in good health. The sample consisted of PBMCs. The J gene is TRBJ1-1, the V gene TRBV12-3 or TRBV12-4; 7 nucleotides line up with TRBD1. Written as DNA, the CDR3 is TGTGCCAGCAGTTTAAGACAGGGAAGTGAAGCTTTCTTT. Its protein is CASSLRQGSEAFF.